These T cell receptor beta chains were read from a single sample in a study of response to subunit inactivated influenza vaccine. TCRdb re-analysed the RT-PCR reads in MiXCR, keeping a single row per CDR3 protein. Among around 570,000 distinct CDR3 sequences listed, about 7.6% were seen once. The source was PBMCs from blood, collected less than 30 months after vaccination. The receptors were sampled from a man between 50 and 69 years old who received an inactivated influenza vaccine. Both conserved end residues are part of each CDR3. The listing skips clone size in some rows; elsewhere it reads once, few, many or a size class.

TRBV5-6,many,TRBJ2-5,CASSREFAETQYF
TRBV10-2,.,TRBJ2-2,CASSGGGPGTGELFF
TRBV19,few,TRBJ1-5,CASRRQGLRDSNQPQHF
TRBV4-2,.,TRBJ1-3,CASSLTSPGQYSGNTIYF
TRBV12-3/TRBV12-4,.,TRBJ1-5,CASSLSGTFNQPQHF
TRBV11-2,few,TRBJ2-2,CASSLVPIRANTGELFF
TRBV28,.,TRBJ2-7,CASSPPRDPRSYEQYF
TRBV27,few,TRBJ2-7,CASSPSLADSYEQYF
TRBV30,.,TRBJ2-7,CAWTKKTGVYEQYF
TRBV5-1,few,TRBJ2-7,CASSLRPETKYEQYF
TRBV12-3/TRBV12-4,many,TRBJ2-5,CASSLRRQQETQYF
TRBV7-2,many,TRBJ1-5,CASSLQANQPQHF
TRBV4-2,few,TRBJ2-1,CASSQDRGRGVNEQFF
TRBV4-2,.,TRBJ2-7,CASSQGSSGSGEQYF
TRBV11-2,many,TRBJ2-5,CASSLEVYQETQYF
TRBV25-1,.,TRBJ1-5,CASSDGGYNQPQHF
TRBV7-9,few,TRBJ1-1,CASSYPLSTEAFF
TRBV10-1,few,TRBJ2-7,CASSDFQAYEQYF
TRBV5-5,.,TRBJ2-3,CASSLVRAVYDTQYF
TRBV27,.,TRBJ1-3,CARSFTGGGNTIYF
TRBV7-9,.,TRBJ2-1,CATPKRQELWQGEHNEQFF
TRBV7-9,few,TRBJ2-3,CASSHRAGSTDTQYF
TRBV12-3/TRBV12-4,few,TRBJ2-7,CASSLGSRFLLVYEQYF
TRBV5-1,.,TRBJ1-1,CASSPRQGRVAEAFF
TRBV6-4,few,TRBJ2-2,CASSERSTLGTGELFF
TRBV7-2,few,TRBJ2-3,CASSLVRGSATQYF
TRBV18,few,TRBJ2-3,CASSPRGGPSTDTQYF
TRBV5-5,few,TRBJ2-1,CASSLAGQSYNEQFF
TRBV18,.,TRBJ2-1,CASSPPRGLTYNEQFF
TRBV7-2,many,TRBJ2-3,CASSRGQGTDTQYF
TRBV28,many,TRBJ1-4,CASSFGAATNEKLFF
TRBV4-1,.,TRBJ1-2,CASSQESGTGVGYTF
TRBV5-1,many,TRBJ2-5,CASSLGGLFRGETQYF
TRBV9,.,TRBJ2-7,CASSPGTGEGREQYF
TRBV28,.,TRBJ2-5,CASSRSQGPQETQYF
TRBV5-1,.,TRBJ2-3,CASSNRDRDTQYF
TRBV4-3,.,TRBJ2-4,CASSQDRRGDIQYF
TRBV6-1,.,TRBJ1-5,CASSVGSLQPQHF
TRBV7-3,few,TRBJ2-1,CASSPRTLVAGYNEQFF
TRBV10-3,few,TRBJ2-2,CAISEPGLAGSGELFF
TRBV7-9,few,TRBJ2-3,CASSTSERGITDTQYF
TRBV20-1,many,TRBJ2-7,CSARDVLGLARSYEQYF
TRBV7-2,.,TRBJ2-3,CASSLEGAGVTDTQYF
TRBV6-2/TRBV6-3,.,TRBJ2-1,CASSEGTSGHNEQFF
TRBV9,.,TRBJ2-3,CASSVAAGVSTDTQYF
TRBV12-3/TRBV12-4,many,TRBJ2-2,CASPRSGDFTGELFF
TRBV28,many,TRBJ1-6,CASSVGPGGGGNSPLHF
TRBV6-5,.,TRBJ2-3,CASSYSNSGVDTQYF
TRBV20-1,.,TRBJ2-4,CSARKWTGKNIQYF